This is a list of T cell receptor beta chains from one sample in a study of STAT5B mutations in CD4+ large granular lymphocyte leukemia. Assay: immunoSEQ multiplex PCR; the TCRdb copy retains only in-frame clones and omits some. This sample yields more than 30,000 clones, of which 85% to 90% are seen a single time; around 0.4% belongs to the top ten. Sequencing was carried out using CD4+ T cells from blood buffy coats. The receptors were sampled from a human donor in good health. The CDR3 runs from the conserved cysteine through the conserved F or W. A D gene is named only where the DNA matches it firmly. Part of the rows lack a size; the others show once, few, many or a class for expanded clones.

J	D	size	V	CDR3	DNA
TRBJ2-3	NA	once	TRBV10-3	CAISALGRGTDTQYF	TGTGCCATCAGTGCATTAGGGCGCGGCACAGATACGCAGTATTTT
TRBJ2-7	NA	NA	TRBV5-1	CASSQGLTYEQYF	TGCGCCAGCAGCCAGGGACTTACCTACGAGCAGTACTTC
TRBJ2-1	NA	NA	TRBV27	CASSSRSNEQFF	TGTGCCAGCAGTTCCAGAAGCAATGAGCAGTTCTTC
TRBJ2-5	TRBD1	NA	TRBV7-9	CASSLGTGGGQETQYF	TGTGCCAGCAGCCTTGGGACAGGGGGGGGACAAGAGACCCAGTACTTC
TRBJ1-5	NA	NA	TRBV28	CASRGPNQPQHF	TGTGCCAGCAGGGGTCCCAATCAGCCCCAGCATTTT
TRBJ1-5	TRBD1	few	TRBV19	CASRGQGANQPQHF	TGTGCCAGTAGGGGACAGGGGGCCAATCAGCCCCAGCATTTT
TRBJ2-1	NA	NA	TRBV14	CASSQDLVGPTGEQFF	TGTGCCAGCAGCCAAGATCTGGTGGGACCGACAGGTGAGCAGTTCTTC
TRBJ1-4	NA	NA	TRBV10-2	CASSYFNEKLFF	TGCGCCAGCAGTTATTTTAATGAAAAACTGTTTTTT
TRBJ2-1	NA	once	TRBV19	CASSMWGEDYNEQFF	TGTGCCAGTAGTATGTGGGGGGAGGACTACAATGAGCAGTTCTTC
TRBJ1-2	NA	NA	TRBV5-4	CASSSQTLQGYGYTF	TGTGCCAGCAGCTCACAAACCCTACAGGGCTATGGCTACACCTTC
TRBJ2-1	NA	NA	TRBV18	CASSRSLMNEQFF	TGTGCCAGCTCACGAAGTTTGATGAATGAGCAGTTCTTC
TRBJ2-2	TRBD1	NA	TRBV6-4	CASSDSRRGRPGELFF	TGTGCCAGCAGTGACTCTCGCAGGGGGCGCCCCGGGGAGCTGTTTTTT
TRBJ1-5	TRBD1	NA	TRBV19	CASSQGQGGIQPQHF	TGTGCCAGTAGTCAGGGACAGGGGGGAATTCAGCCCCAGCATTTT
TRBJ2-1	TRBD2	NA	TRBV28	CASSQPSSGSGKQFF	TGTGCCAGCAGTCAGCCTTCTAGCGGGAGCGGCAAGCAGTTCTTC
TRBJ2-2	TRBD1	NA	TRBV5-1	CASSFGQGGTELFF	TGCGCCAGCAGCTTCGGACAGGGCGGAACAGAGCTGTTTTTT
TRBJ2-1	NA	NA	TRBV6-1	CASSAYNEQFF	TGTGCCAGCAGTGCATACAATGAGCAGTTCTTC
TRBJ2-7	TRBD2	NA	TRBV7-8	CASSQLTSGTPYEQYF	TGTGCCAGCAGCCAATTAACTAGCGGGACCCCCTACGAGCAGTACTTC
TRBJ1-1	TRBD1	NA	TRBV13	CASSSSDRGYTEAFF	TGTGCCAGCAGCTCTTCGGACAGGGGATACACTGAAGCTTTCTTT
TRBJ1-1	NA	NA	TRBV7-2	CASSFTEGRGEAFF	TGTGCCAGCAGCTTCACAGAGGGGCGGGGTGAAGCTTTCTTT
TRBJ2-1	TRBD1	NA	TRBV19	CASSKDRVSYNEQFF	TGTGCCAGTAGTAAGGACAGGGTTTCTTACAATGAGCAGTTCTTC
TRBJ2-7	NA	NA	TRBV14	CASSQGLEEREQYF	TGTGCCAGCAGCCAAGGACTAGAGGAACGCGAGCAGTACTTC
TRBJ2-2	NA	NA	TRBV5-1	CASSLFQGSNTGELFF	TGCGCCAGCAGCTTGTTCCAAGGTAGTAACACCGGGGAGCTGTTTTTT
TRBJ2-7	TRBD2	few	TRBV11-2	CASSSTSGSLYEQYF	TGTGCCAGCAGCTCGACTAGCGGGAGTCTATACGAGCAGTACTTC
TRBJ2-6	NA	once	TRBV6-6	CASNSVSNSGANVLTF	TGTGCCAGCAACTCCGTCTCTAACTCTGGGGCCAACGTCCTGACTTTC
TRBJ1-3	NA	NA	TRBV28	CASSLWQGTGNTIYF	TGTGCCAGCAGTTTATGGCAGGGCACCGGAAACACCATATATTTT
TRBJ1-5	TRBD1	few	TRBV4-2	CASSQDGQGTQPQHF	TGTGCCAGCAGCCAAGACGGACAGGGGACTCAGCCCCAGCATTTT
TRBJ2-3	NA	NA	TRBV7-2	CASSLNRQGTDTQYF	TGTGCCAGCAGCTTAAATCGGCAGGGCACAGATACGCAGTATTTT
TRBJ1-1	NA	few	TRBV7-9	CASSLDTGTEAFF	TGTGCCAGCAGCTTAGATACGGGGACTGAAGCTTTCTTT
TRBJ2-4	NA	NA	TRBV15	CATSRDLEALAKNIQYF	TGTGCCACCAGCAGAGATCTCGAAGCTTTAGCCAAAAACATTCAGTACTTC
TRBJ1-1	NA	NA	TRBV7-9	CASRVNTEAFF	TGTGCCAGCAGGGTGAACACTGAAGCTTTCTTT
TRBJ2-7	NA	NA	TRBV10-3	CAISDRGDEQYF	TGTGCCATCAGTGACAGGGGAGACGAGCAGTACTTC
TRBJ2-3	TRBD2	NA	TRBV7-8	CASSQRWGSSGASTDTQYF	TGTGCCAGCAGCCAACGATGGGGCTCTAGCGGGGCCTCCACAGATACGCAGTATTTT
TRBJ1-1	NA	NA	TRBV7-9	CASSLISENTEAFF	TGTGCCAGCAGCTTAATTAGCGAGAACACTGAAGCTTTCTTT
TRBJ1-5	TRBD1	NA	TRBV28	CASRRDSRNSNQPQHF	TGTGCCAGCAGGCGGGACAGTCGAAATAGCAATCAGCCCCAGCATTTT
TRBJ1-5	TRBD1	NA	TRBV28	CASTVQGHNQPQHF	TGTGCCAGCACGGTACAGGGGCACAATCAGCCCCAGCATTTT
TRBJ2-7	NA	NA	TRBV6-6	CASSLGVSYEQYF	TGTGCCAGCAGTTTGGGCGTCTCCTACGAGCAGTACTTC
TRBJ2-5	TRBD1	NA	TRBV9	CASSRGAGGPSETQYF	TGTGCCAGCAGCCGAGGGGCAGGGGGCCCATCAGAGACCCAGTACTTC
TRBJ1-1	TRBD1	NA	TRBV27	CASSSPGTGGNNTEAFF	TGTGCCAGCAGTTCACCTGGGACAGGGGGTAATAACACTGAAGCTTTCTTT
TRBJ2-5	TRBD2	NA	TRBV5-1	CASSLPGGETQYF	TGCGCCAGCAGCTTGCCGGGGGGGGAGACCCAGTACTTC
TRBJ2-3	NA	NA	TRBV5-6	CASSLMGEFTDTQYF	TGTGCCAGCAGCTTGATGGGGGAGTTCACAGATACGCAGTATTTT
TRBJ2-1	TRBD2	NA	TRBV5-8	CASSLAGAGGGNEQFF	TGTGCCAGCAGCTTGGCCGGGGCGGGAGGGGGCAATGAGCAGTTCTTC